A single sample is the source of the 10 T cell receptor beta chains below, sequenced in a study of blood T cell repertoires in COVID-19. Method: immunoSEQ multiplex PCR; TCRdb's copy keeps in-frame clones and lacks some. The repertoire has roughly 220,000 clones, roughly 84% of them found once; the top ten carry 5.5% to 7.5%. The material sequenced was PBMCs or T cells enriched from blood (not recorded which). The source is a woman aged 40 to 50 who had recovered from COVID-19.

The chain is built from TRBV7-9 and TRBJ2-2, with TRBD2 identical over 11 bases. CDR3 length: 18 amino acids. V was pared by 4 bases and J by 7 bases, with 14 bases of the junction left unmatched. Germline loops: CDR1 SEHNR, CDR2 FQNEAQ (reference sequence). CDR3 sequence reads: CASSYLWQTSGRGGELFF. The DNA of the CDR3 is TGTGCCAGCAGCTACCTCTGGCAAACTAGCGGGAGAGGCGGGGAGCTGTTTTTT.

CDR3 loop: CASSFTGTGYEKLFF. The DNA of the CDR3 is TGTGCCAGTTCTTTTACCGGGACAGGGTATGAAAAACTGTTTTTT. J is TRBJ1-4 and V is TRBV28, with TRBD1 matching over 9 bases. Germline CDR1 MDHEN, CDR2 SYDVKM. The V segment lost 9 bases and the J segment 6 bases; nucleotides outside the gene matches: 11. The CDR3 covers 15 residues. The whole variable domain, filled in from reference TRBV28 and TRBJ1-4, reads DVKVTQSSRYLVKRTGEKVFLECVQDMDHENMFWYRQDPGLGLRLIYFSYDVKMKEKGDIPEGYSVSREKKERFSLILESASTNQTSMYLCASSFTGTGYEKLFFGSGTQLSVL.

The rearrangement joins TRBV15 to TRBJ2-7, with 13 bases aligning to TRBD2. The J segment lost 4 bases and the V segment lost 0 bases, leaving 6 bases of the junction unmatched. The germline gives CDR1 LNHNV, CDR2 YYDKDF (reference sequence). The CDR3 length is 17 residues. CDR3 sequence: CATSRDRLAGGLYEQYV. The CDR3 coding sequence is TGTGCCACCAGCAGAGACCGACTAGCGGGAGGCCTTTACGAGCAGTACGTC.

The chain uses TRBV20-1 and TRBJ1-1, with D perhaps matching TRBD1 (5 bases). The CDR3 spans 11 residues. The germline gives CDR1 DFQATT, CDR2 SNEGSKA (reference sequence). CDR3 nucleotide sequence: TGCATGGGGCGCTTTAACACTGAAGCTTTCTTT. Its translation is CMGRFNTEAFF.

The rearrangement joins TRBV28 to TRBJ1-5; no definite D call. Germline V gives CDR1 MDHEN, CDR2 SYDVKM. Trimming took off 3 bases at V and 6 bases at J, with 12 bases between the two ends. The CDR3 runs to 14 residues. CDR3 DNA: TGTGCCAGCAGTTTCGAGAGGGTGATTCAGCCCCAGCATTTT. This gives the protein CASSFERVIQPQHF.

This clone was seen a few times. CDR3 protein: CSVFRGRYNEQFF. In DNA, the CDR3 is TGCAGCGTTTTCAGGGGGCGGTACAATGAGCAGTTCTTC. The chain uses TRBV29-1 and TRBJ2-1, with 8 bases lining up with TRBD1. Germline V gives CDR1 SQVTM, CDR2 ANQGSEA. V lost 5 bases and J lost 4; bases outside the gene matches: 4. The CDR3 extends over 13 amino acids.

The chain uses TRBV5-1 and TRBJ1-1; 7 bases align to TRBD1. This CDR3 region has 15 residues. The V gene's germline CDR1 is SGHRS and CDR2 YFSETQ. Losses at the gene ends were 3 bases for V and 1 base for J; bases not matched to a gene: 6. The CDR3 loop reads CASSSKGQTNTEAFF. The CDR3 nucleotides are TGCGCCAGCAGCTCGAAGGGACAGACGAACACTGAAGCTTTCTTT.

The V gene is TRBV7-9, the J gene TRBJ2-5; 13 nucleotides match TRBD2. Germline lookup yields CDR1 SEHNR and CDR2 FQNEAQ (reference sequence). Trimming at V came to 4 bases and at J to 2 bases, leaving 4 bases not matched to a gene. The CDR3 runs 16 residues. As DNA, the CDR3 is TGTGCCAGCAGCTCCACACTAGCGGGAGGGCAAGAGACCCAGTACTTC. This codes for CASSSTLAGGQETQYF.

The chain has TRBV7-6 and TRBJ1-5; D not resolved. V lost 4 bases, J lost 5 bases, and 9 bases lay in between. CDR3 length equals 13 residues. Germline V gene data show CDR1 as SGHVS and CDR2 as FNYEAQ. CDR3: CASSSLQDQPQHF. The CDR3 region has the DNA TGTGCCAGCAGCTCACTCCAGGATCAGCCCCAGCATTTT.

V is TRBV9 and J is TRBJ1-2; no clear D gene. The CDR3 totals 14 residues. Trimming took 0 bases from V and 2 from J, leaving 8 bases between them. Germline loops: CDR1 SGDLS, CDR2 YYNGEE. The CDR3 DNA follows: TGTGCCAGCAGCGTAGATCTGGAGAACTATGGCTACACCTTC. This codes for CASSVDLENYGYTF.